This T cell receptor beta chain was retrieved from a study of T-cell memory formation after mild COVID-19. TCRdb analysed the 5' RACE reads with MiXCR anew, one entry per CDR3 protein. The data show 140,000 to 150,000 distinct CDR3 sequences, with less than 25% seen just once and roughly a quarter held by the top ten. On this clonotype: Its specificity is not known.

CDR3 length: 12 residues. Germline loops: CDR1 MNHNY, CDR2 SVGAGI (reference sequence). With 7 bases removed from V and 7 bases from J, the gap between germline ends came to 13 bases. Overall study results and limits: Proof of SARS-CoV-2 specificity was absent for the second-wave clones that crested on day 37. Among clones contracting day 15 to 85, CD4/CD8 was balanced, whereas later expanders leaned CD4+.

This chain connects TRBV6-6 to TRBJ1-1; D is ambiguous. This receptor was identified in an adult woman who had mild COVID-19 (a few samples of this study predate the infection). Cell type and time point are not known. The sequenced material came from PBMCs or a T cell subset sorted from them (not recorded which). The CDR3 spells CASTQDRNEAFF. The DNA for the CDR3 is TGTGCCAGCACCCAGGACCGTAATGAAGCTTTCTTT.